This T cell receptor (beta chain) emerged from a study of regulatory T cells in long-lasting Graves disease. The time point here: newly diagnosed GD, antithyroid drugs for less than 3 months. PBMC-derived RNA was used for the TCR library. The trim removed 3 bases at V and 1 base at J, leaving 3 bases unmatched. CDR1 is MDHEN, CDR2 SYDVKM, per germline. The CDR3 contains 16 residues. Building of the TCR beta libraries involved iRepertoire HTBI primers and Arm-PCR of CDR3 regions. TCRdb reanalysed the multiplex PCR reads using MiXCR and keeps one entry per CDR3 protein. This table holds about 450,000 distinct CDR3 sequences, 14% found once. The same data also went into a second study, on T cells in Graves' hyperthyroidism and ophthalmopathy.

The TCR was taken from a woman between 45 and 65 years old with Graves disease. The specimen comprised peripheral blood mononuclear cells (PBMCs), sampled at new diagnosis, from a patient treated with antithyroid drugs. This chain uses TRBV28 with TRBJ2-1; 10 nucleotides align to TRBD2. This chain's CDR3 is CASSFPSGRSYNEQFF. The DNA of the CDR3 is TGTGCCAGCAGTTTCCCTAGCGGGAGATCCTACAATGAGCAGTTCTTC.